This is a list of T cell receptor beta chains from one sample in a study of early T cells in non-severe SARS-CoV-2 infection. TCRdb independently ran MiXCR on the 5' RACE reads; one entry per CDR3 protein. This table holds fewer than 65,000 distinct CDR3 sequences, about 8% found once. Material: whole blood, obtained at baseline. Source of these receptors: an adult who was a healthcare worker with PCR-confirmed SARS-CoV-2 infection or an uninfected control (not recorded which). Both conserved end residues are part of each CDR3. A D gene is named only where the DNA matches it firmly. Some rows mark clone size as missing; the rest say once, few, many or name a class of expanded clone.

D gene: NA
clone size: few
J gene: TRBJ1-5
V gene: TRBV19
CDR3 protein: CASSMGTNQPQHF
CDR3 DNA: TGTGCCAGTAGTATGGGGACTAATCAGCCCCAGCATTTT

D gene: NA
clone size: few
J gene: TRBJ2-5
V gene: TRBV20-1
CDR3 protein: CSARGQIAETQYF
CDR3 DNA: TGCAGTGCTAGAGGCCAGATTGCAGAGACCCAGTACTTC

D gene: TRBD2
clone size: few
J gene: TRBJ2-1
V gene: TRBV24-1
CDR3 protein: CATSDTSGYPYNEQFF
CDR3 DNA: TGTGCCACCAGTGATACTAGCGGCTATCCCTACAATGAGCAGTTCTTC

D gene: TRBD1
clone size: many
J gene: TRBJ1-6
V gene: TRBV7-9
CDR3 protein: CASTLQGQGSNSPLHF
CDR3 DNA: TGTGCCAGCACCCTACAGGGACAGGGATCAAACTCACCCCTCCACTTT

D gene: NA
clone size: many
J gene: TRBJ1-5
V gene: TRBV20-1
CDR3 protein: CSARDELRAVTQPQHF
CDR3 DNA: TGCAGTGCTAGAGATGAATTGAGGGCTGTCACTCAGCCCCAGCATTTT

D gene: TRBD2
clone size: few
J gene: TRBJ2-7
V gene: TRBV3-1
CDR3 protein: CASSQGREGRYEQYF
CDR3 DNA: TGTGCCAGCAGCCAAGGGCGGGAGGGCCGATACGAGCAGTACTTC

D gene: NA
clone size: many
J gene: TRBJ2-1
V gene: TRBV18
CDR3 protein: CASLARRALYNEQFF
CDR3 DNA: TGTGCCAGCCTAGCTAGGCGGGCGTTATACAATGAGCAGTTCTTC

D gene: TRBD2
clone size: NA
J gene: TRBJ2-5
V gene: TRBV29-1
CDR3 protein: CSVLKGSGLAGQETQYF
CDR3 DNA: TGCAGCGTTCTGAAGGGTAGTGGACTAGCGGGGCAAGAGACCCAGTACTTC

D gene: TRBD2
clone size: NA
J gene: TRBJ2-1
V gene: TRBV10-3
CDR3 protein: CAISEVLTSGRGNEQFF
CDR3 DNA: TGTGCCATCAGTGAGGTTTTAACTAGCGGGAGGGGCAATGAGCAGTTCTTC

D gene: NA
clone size: many
J gene: TRBJ1-5
V gene: TRBV20-1
CDR3 protein: CSAHSDTSNQPQHF
CDR3 DNA: TGCAGTGCTCACTCGGACACTAGCAATCAGCCCCAGCATTTT

D gene: NA
clone size: many
J gene: TRBJ2-7
V gene: TRBV24-1
CDR3 protein: CATSDAKGLSGHYYEQYF
CDR3 DNA: TGTGCCACCAGTGACGCGAAGGGGCTATCCGGTCACTACTACGAGCAGTACTTC

D gene: TRBD2
clone size: few
J gene: TRBJ2-7
V gene: TRBV12-3/TRBV12-4
CDR3 protein: CASSFRPGGGTEQYF
CDR3 DNA: TGTGCCAGCAGTTTTCGGCCGGGAGGGGGAACGGAGCAGTACTTC

D gene: NA
clone size: few
J gene: TRBJ2-3
V gene: TRBV5-4
CDR3 protein: CASTIGLERTDTQYF
CDR3 DNA: TGTGCCAGCACCATCGGCTTGGAGCGGACAGATACGCAGTATTTT

D gene: NA
clone size: NA
J gene: TRBJ1-1
V gene: TRBV28
CDR3 protein: CASSQGTEAFF
CDR3 DNA: TGTGCCAGCTCCCAGGGCACTGAAGCTTTCTTT

D gene: TRBD2
clone size: NA
J gene: TRBJ2-7
V gene: TRBV29-1
CDR3 protein: CSVEGMAGVKDYEQYF
CDR3 DNA: TGCAGCGTTGAAGGTATGGCGGGAGTAAAAGACTACGAGCAGTACTTC

D gene: NA
clone size: few
J gene: TRBJ1-1
V gene: TRBV15
CDR3 protein: CATNPGHPNTEAFF
CDR3 DNA: TGTGCCACCAACCCGGGACACCCGAACACTGAAGCTTTCTTT

D gene: TRBD2
clone size: NA
J gene: TRBJ2-3
V gene: TRBV6-5
CDR3 protein: CASSLGLGTDTQYF
CDR3 DNA: TGTGCCAGCAGCCTCGGACTAGGCACAGATACGCAGTATTTT

D gene: NA
clone size: NA
J gene: TRBJ2-1
V gene: TRBV2
CDR3 protein: CASRGRTDSPGYNEQFF
CDR3 DNA: TGTGCCAGCAGGGGTAGGACGGACTCCCCTGGGTACAATGAGCAGTTCTTC

D gene: NA
clone size: many
J gene: TRBJ2-7
V gene: TRBV6-6
CDR3 protein: CASSYSVYEQYF
CDR3 DNA: TGTGCCAGCAGTTACTCGGTCTACGAGCAGTACTTC

D gene: NA
clone size: few
J gene: TRBJ2-7
V gene: TRBV5-1
CDR3 protein: CASSSGAITYEQYF
CDR3 DNA: TGCGCCAGCAGCTCGGGAGCGATTACCTACGAGCAGTACTTC

D gene: NA
clone size: few
J gene: TRBJ2-7
V gene: TRBV4-1
CDR3 protein: CASSQEGTSYEQYF
CDR3 DNA: TGCGCCAGCAGCCAAGAGGGTACTAGCTACGAGCAGTACTTC

D gene: NA
clone size: many
J gene: TRBJ2-6
V gene: TRBV10-3
CDR3 protein: CAISDDTGANVLTF
CDR3 DNA: TGTGCCATCAGTGACGACACTGGGGCCAACGTCCTGACTTTC

D gene: NA
clone size: NA
J gene: TRBJ1-4
V gene: TRBV6-5
CDR3 protein: CASSFGSGATNEKLFF
CDR3 DNA: TGTGCCAGCAGTTTCGGCTCGGGGGCAACTAATGAAAAACTGTTTTTT

D gene: TRBD2
clone size: NA
J gene: TRBJ2-5
V gene: TRBV20-1
CDR3 protein: CSASPGLADLGETQYF
CDR3 DNA: TGCAGTGCTAGTCCGGGACTAGCGGATCTGGGGGAGACCCAGTACTTC

D gene: NA
clone size: NA
J gene: TRBJ2-7
V gene: TRBV5-6
CDR3 protein: CASSLTGTFYEQYF
CDR3 DNA: TGTGCCAGCAGCTTGACAGGGACATTCTACGAGCAGTACTTC

D gene: TRBD1
clone size: many
J gene: TRBJ1-6
V gene: TRBV20-1
CDR3 protein: CSAREDRGNSPLHF
CDR3 DNA: TGCAGTGCTAGGGAGGACAGGGGTAATTCACCCCTCCACTTT

D gene: TRBD2
clone size: few
J gene: TRBJ2-1
V gene: TRBV11-2
CDR3 protein: CASGGLAGPRGSYNEQFF
CDR3 DNA: TGTGCCAGCGGTGGACTAGCGGGTCCCCGGGGTTCCTACAATGAGCAGTTCTTC

D gene: NA
clone size: once
J gene: TRBJ2-5
V gene: TRBV12-5
CDR3 protein: CASGRYEEASETQYF
CDR3 DNA: TGTGCTAGTGGTCGGTATGAGGAGGCCAGTGAGACCCAGTACTTC

D gene: TRBD2
clone size: many
J gene: TRBJ2-7
V gene: TRBV28
CDR3 protein: CASSLVGGPNDEQYF
CDR3 DNA: TGTGCCAGCAGTTTAGTGGGAGGGCCTAACGACGAGCAGTACTTC

D gene: NA
clone size: NA
J gene: TRBJ2-7
V gene: TRBV28
CDR3 protein: CASSLSGGDHEQYF
CDR3 DNA: TGTGCCAGCAGTTTGAGCGGTGGGGACCACGAGCAGTACTTC

D gene: NA
clone size: few
J gene: TRBJ2-1
V gene: TRBV6-5
CDR3 protein: CASSYGTGLSYYNEQFF
CDR3 DNA: TGTGCCAGCAGTTACGGGACGGGGCTGTCCTACTACAATGAGCAGTTCTTC

D gene: TRBD1
clone size: many
J gene: TRBJ2-5
V gene: TRBV11-2
CDR3 protein: CASSTKQGSQETQYF
CDR3 DNA: TGTGCCAGCAGCACGAAACAGGGGAGCCAAGAGACCCAGTACTTC

D gene: NA
clone size: NA
J gene: TRBJ2-1
V gene: TRBV29-1
CDR3 protein: CSAGAENEQFF
CDR3 DNA: TGCAGCGCCGGGGCGGAGAATGAGCAGTTCTTC

D gene: TRBD2
clone size: many
J gene: TRBJ2-1
V gene: TRBV19
CDR3 protein: CASSMRSSGRSFYNEQFF
CDR3 DNA: TGTGCCAGTAGTATGCGGTCTAGCGGGAGGTCATTCTACAATGAGCAGTTCTTC

D gene: NA
clone size: many
J gene: TRBJ1-2
V gene: TRBV7-2
CDR3 protein: CASSLEVGGYTF
CDR3 DNA: TGTGCCAGCAGCTTAGAGGTGGGAGGCTACACCTTC

D gene: TRBD1
clone size: NA
J gene: TRBJ1-1
V gene: TRBV29-1
CDR3 protein: CSVAGGVNTEAFF
CDR3 DNA: TGCAGCGTAGCAGGGGGGGTGAACACTGAAGCTTTCTTT

D gene: TRBD1
clone size: few
J gene: TRBJ2-3
V gene: TRBV24-1
CDR3 protein: CATSDVTGDPTDTQYF
CDR3 DNA: TGTGCCACCAGTGACGTGACAGGGGATCCCACAGATACGCAGTATTTT

D gene: NA
clone size: NA
J gene: TRBJ2-6
V gene: TRBV6-2/TRBV6-3
CDR3 protein: CASSSHPRVTSSSGANVLTF
CDR3 DNA: TGTGCCAGCAGTTCACACCCTCGAGTTACCAGCTCCTCTGGGGCCAACGTCCTGACTTTC

D gene: TRBD2
clone size: NA
J gene: TRBJ2-1
V gene: TRBV3-1
CDR3 protein: CASSQVSPGGPRDEQFF
CDR3 DNA: TGTGCCAGCAGCCAAGTATCTCCGGGAGGGCCCAGGGATGAGCAGTTCTTC

D gene: TRBD2
clone size: many
J gene: TRBJ2-5
V gene: TRBV19
CDR3 protein: CASRSGSTGETQYF
CDR3 DNA: TGTGCCAGTCGAAGCGGGAGTACTGGGGAGACCCAGTACTTC

D gene: NA
clone size: many
J gene: TRBJ2-1
V gene: TRBV7-2
CDR3 protein: CASSPQQRNNEQFF
CDR3 DNA: TGTGCCAGCAGCCCCCAACAGAGGAACAATGAGCAGTTCTTC

D gene: NA
clone size: NA
J gene: TRBJ2-3
V gene: TRBV28
CDR3 protein: CASSPGGASTDTQYF
CDR3 DNA: TGTGCCAGCAGCCCGGGCGGGGCTAGCACAGATACGCAGTATTTT

D gene: NA
clone size: many
J gene: TRBJ1-2
V gene: TRBV29-1
CDR3 protein: CSVLDTVGVSYTF
CDR3 DNA: TGCAGCGTTTTGGATACGGTCGGGGTGAGCTACACCTTC

D gene: NA
clone size: few
J gene: TRBJ1-1
V gene: TRBV12-3/TRBV12-4
CDR3 protein: CASSLSWGGAEAFF
CDR3 DNA: TGTGCCAGCAGTTTATCGTGGGGGGGGGCCGAAGCTTTCTTT

D gene: NA
clone size: NA
J gene: TRBJ2-7
V gene: TRBV19
CDR3 protein: CASSITKGPYEQYF
CDR3 DNA: TGTGCCAGTAGTATAACGAAGGGGCCCTACGAGCAGTACTTC

D gene: NA
clone size: few
J gene: TRBJ2-5
V gene: TRBV3-1
CDR3 protein: CASSQVGTRGPETQYF
CDR3 DNA: TGTGCCAGCAGCCAAGTTGGGACAAGGGGTCCAGAGACCCAGTACTTC

D gene: NA
clone size: NA
J gene: TRBJ2-7
V gene: TRBV28
CDR3 protein: CASSSTYTRRNF
CDR3 DNA: TGTGCCAGCAGTTCGACCTACACCAGACGGAACTTC

D gene: TRBD2
clone size: many
J gene: TRBJ2-1
V gene: TRBV7-2
CDR3 protein: CASTLELAGGSNEQFF
CDR3 DNA: TGTGCCAGCACCCTCGAACTAGCGGGAGGTAGCAATGAGCAGTTCTTC

D gene: NA
clone size: NA
J gene: TRBJ2-7
V gene: TRBV19
CDR3 protein: CASSIRMGLSYEQYF
CDR3 DNA: TGTGCCAGTAGTATTCGAATGGGGCTCTCCTACGAGCAGTACTTC

D gene: NA
clone size: few
J gene: TRBJ2-7
V gene: TRBV5-4
CDR3 protein: CASSRGQIPEQYF
CDR3 DNA: TGTGCCAGCAGCCGCGGACAGATTCCCGAGCAGTACTTC

D gene: NA
clone size: few
J gene: TRBJ2-2
V gene: TRBV5-1
CDR3 protein: CASSDGQRTPRELFF
CDR3 DNA: TGCGCCAGCAGCGACGGACAGCGAACACCGAGGGAGCTGTTTTTT

D gene: NA
clone size: NA
J gene: TRBJ2-7
V gene: TRBV28
CDR3 protein: CASSLTVGAGDYEQYF
CDR3 DNA: TGTGCCAGCAGTTTGACCGTTGGGGCAGGGGACTACGAGCAGTACTTC

D gene: NA
clone size: few
J gene: TRBJ2-7
V gene: TRBV4-2
CDR3 protein: CASSQTSYEQYF
CDR3 DNA: TGTGCCAGCAGCCAGACATCCTACGAGCAGTACTTC

D gene: NA
clone size: few
J gene: TRBJ2-4
V gene: TRBV4-1
CDR3 protein: CASSPTVAKNIQYF
CDR3 DNA: TGCGCCAGCAGCCCGACTGTAGCCAAAAACATTCAGTACTTC

D gene: NA
clone size: many
J gene: TRBJ2-1
V gene: TRBV30
CDR3 protein: CAWSTNRDNEQFF
CDR3 DNA: TGTGCCTGGAGTACCAACCGGGACAATGAGCAGTTCTTC

D gene: TRBD2
clone size: NA
J gene: TRBJ2-7
V gene: TRBV7-9
CDR3 protein: CASSVSTGLAGWSSYEQYF
CDR3 DNA: TGTGCCAGCAGCGTATCAACGGGACTAGCGGGTTGGAGCTCCTACGAGCAGTACTTC

D gene: NA
clone size: NA
J gene: TRBJ2-7
V gene: TRBV28
CDR3 protein: CAICRGGYSYEQYF
CDR3 DNA: TGTGCCATTTGTCGCGGGGGCTACTCCTACGAGCAGTACTTC